The 27 T cell receptor beta chains reported below all come from one sample, sequenced in a study of shared clonotypes between healthy human individuals. TCRdb's copy holds only in-frame clones and misses some; the assay was immunoSEQ multiplex PCR. The sample gives roughly 1 million clones, 65% to 80% of which show up once; around 1.5% is in the top ten. The sample consisted of memory CD4+ T cells sorted from blood. This sample's subset: CD45RA-negative fraction. These receptor sequences come from a man aged 18 to 30 in good health.

In regard to this clone: A much larger clone is a single base away; this may be a read error. This chain connects TRBV5-6 to TRBJ1-6, with D hard to call. Germline V gene lookup returns CDR1 SGHDT and CDR2 YYEEEE. With 0 bases removed from V and 8 bases from J, the gap between germline ends came to 3 bases. The CDR3 spans 12 residues. In DNA, the CDR3 is TGTGCCAGCAGCTTGGACTATTCACCCCTCCACTTT. It is translated as CASSLDYSPLHF.

CDR3 nucleotides: TGCGCCAGCAGCTTGTCCCGGACAGGGGGAGTCTATGGCTACACCTTC. The encoded protein is CASSLSRTGGVYGYTF. This chain connects TRBV5-1 to TRBJ1-2; TRBD1 matches 10 bases. Trimming at V came to 1 base and at J to 4 bases, leaving 7 bases not matched to a gene. Germline CDR1 is SGHRS and CDR2 is YFSETQ. This CDR3 is built from 16 residues. Filled out from reference TRBV5-1 and TRBJ1-2, the complete variable domain reads KAGVTQTPRYLIKTRGQQVTLSCSPISGHRSVSWYQQTPGQGLQFLFEYFSETQRNKGNFPGRFSGRQFSNSRSEMNVSTLELGDSALYLCASSLSRTGGVYGYTFGSGTRLTVV.

The chain employs TRBV19 and TRBJ1-2; no clear D gene. Germline values: CDR1 LNHDA, CDR2 SQIVND (reference sequence). Trimming cost V 8 bases and J 4 bases, with 17 bases left between them. The CDR3 loop spans 14 amino acids. The CDR3 is CASGPGTWAYGYTF. CDR3 nucleotide sequence: TGTGCCAGTGGCCCGGGTACGTGGGCCTATGGCTACACCTTC.

V usage is TRBV19 and J usage is TRBJ1-2; TRBD1 is a possible D gene (5 bases). The CDR3 is 12 residues long. Germline lookup yields CDR1 LNHDA and CDR2 SQIVND (reference sequence). Trimming stripped 6 bases from V and 7 bases from J, with 12 bases between. CDR3 region: CASRAWQGGYTF. The CDR3, as DNA: TGTGCCAGTAGAGCTTGGCAGGGTGGCTACACCTTC.

The chain is built from TRBV10-3 and TRBJ2-5; 8 bases line up with TRBD1. The end of the DNA is better explained by TRBJ2-7, so the J call may be wrong. The germline V gene encodes CDR1 ENHRY and CDR2 SYGVKD. The CDR3 runs to 13 residues. The CDR3 protein is CAIRGGQAYEQYF. DNA for the CDR3: TGTGCCATCAGGGGGGGACAGGCGTACGAGCAGTACTTC.

This sequence joins TRBV28 and TRBJ1-4; D is uncertain. Germline V gene sequence: CDR1 MDHEN, CDR2 SYDVKM. The CDR3 is made up of 12 amino acids. The germline V and J ends were trimmed by 3 bases and 8 bases, with 7 bases remaining between them. The chain's CDR3 is CASSLGWEKLFF. DNA of the CDR3: TGTGCCAGCAGTTTGGGGTGGGAAAAACTGTTTTTT.

This clone appeared once. V usage is TRBV10-2 and J usage is TRBJ2-2; 12 bases agree with TRBD2. This CDR3 has 17 amino acids. The junction had 5 bases not matched to a gene; V was cut back by 6 bases and J by 0 bases. Germline V gene lookup returns CDR1 WSHSY and CDR2 SAAADI. The CDR3 is CASRGTSGGPNTGELFF. The CDR3 nucleotides are TGCGCCAGCAGGGGAACTAGCGGGGGGCCGAACACCGGGGAGCTGTTTTTT.

The rearrangement joins TRBV6-1 to TRBJ2-1; TRBD2 aligns across 10 bases. V lost 6 bases to trimming and J lost 5 bases; unmatched junction nucleotides: 7. The germline CDR1 and CDR2 sequences are MNHNS and SASEGT. CDR3 length: 15 amino acids. The CDR3 protein is CASRASGRTHNEQFF. CDR3 bases: TGTGCCAGCAGGGCTAGCGGGAGAACCCACAATGAGCAGTTCTTC.

The chain joins TRBV6-1 to TRBJ1-2; TRBD1 is a possible D gene (5 bases). The V gene's germline CDR1 is MNHNS and CDR2 SASEGT. The germline V and J ends were trimmed by 3 bases and 10 bases, with 21 bases remaining between them. The CDR3 is made up of 15 amino acids. CDR3 region: CASSEAGFWRGFYTF. The CDR3 DNA reads TGTGCCAGCAGTGAGGCAGGGTTTTGGCGTGGCTTCTACACCTTC.

In the case of this clone: At the DNA level, this CDR3 is encoded by other sequences in the same sample as well. As DNA, the CDR3 is TGCGCCAGCAGCTTGCGGGACAGCAATGAGCAGTTCTTC. This translates into CASSLRDSNEQFF. The J gene is TRBJ2-1, the V gene TRBV5-1; 7 nucleotides align to TRBD1. This CDR3 region has 13 residues. CDR1 and CDR2 (germline): SGHRS, YFSETQ. Trimming removed 1 base from V and 6 bases from J; junction bases left unmatched: 1.

The V call is TRBV15, the J call TRBJ1-4; D gene unclear. The CDR3 covers 15 residues. The V end lost 0 bases, the J end lost 3 bases, and 8 bases lay between the germline ends. Germline V gene lookup returns CDR1 LNHNV and CDR2 YYDKDF (reference sequence). The CDR3 here is CATSRDGKPNEKLFF. CDR3 sequence (DNA): TGTGCCACCAGCAGAGATGGAAAACCTAATGAAAAACTGTTTTTT.

The rearrangement uses TRBV7-8 and TRBJ2-7; D perhaps matches TRBD2 (5 bases). CDR3 size: 13 residues. V lost 1 base and J lost 2, with 6 bases in between. In germline, CDR1 is SGHVS, CDR2 FQNEAQ. This chain's CDR3 is CASSLGGPYEQYF. The CDR3 DNA is TGTGCCAGCAGCTTAGGAGGGCCCTACGAGCAGTACTTC.

Concerning this clone itself: In the same sample, other DNA sequences code for this CDR3. CDR3 DNA sequence: TGTGCCAGCAGTGTTGTGGGGTCTAGCACAGATACGCAGTATTTT. Encoded protein: CASSVVGSSTDTQYF. The V and J genes are TRBV2 and TRBJ2-3; no firm D call. V was shortened by 4 bases and J by 0 bases, with 11 bases between the two germline ends. The CDR3 spans 15 residues. Looked up from germline, CDR1 is SNHLY and CDR2 is FYNNEI.

The V gene is TRBV10-2, the J gene TRBJ2-7; TRBD1 agrees at 7 bases. V dropped 11 bases and J dropped 4; count of bases not matched to a gene: 5. The length of the CDR3 is 11 residues. Germline CDR1 reads WSHSY; CDR2 reads SAAADI. The CDR3 region is CAGIQGYEQYF. As DNA, the CDR3 is TGCGCCGGTATACAGGGGTACGAGCAGTACTTC.

This clone came up once. This likely traces to a read error, being one base from a far larger clone. The V gene is TRBV2, the J gene TRBJ1-3; unclear D gene. CDR1 is SNHLY, CDR2 FYNNEI, per germline. Trimming took off 0 bases at V and 0 bases at J, with 9 bases between the two ends. CDR3 size: 16 residues. CDR3 sequence: CASSEAVSYSGNTIYF. In nucleotides, the CDR3 is TGTGCCAGCAGTGAAGCGGTTTCTTACTCTGGAAACACCATATATTTT.

The V gene is TRBV9, the J gene TRBJ2-5; perhaps TRBD1 as D (5 bases). V was clipped by 0 bases and J by 5 bases, with 11 bases between them. The V gene's germline CDR1 is SGDLS and CDR2 YYNGEE. This CDR3 contains 14 residues. This CDR3 is CASSVGGQRETQYF. CDR3 in DNA: TGTGCCAGCAGCGTAGGGGGCCAGAGGGAGACCCAGTACTTC.

V gene TRBV5-1 combines with J gene TRBJ2-5, with 15 positions matching TRBD2. This CDR3 has 16 amino acids. J was trimmed by 2 bases and V by 4 bases; bases with no gene match: 3. Germline CDR1 is SGHRS and CDR2 is YFSETQ. The CDR3 DNA is TGCGCCAGCAGCGGGACTAGCGGGGGGCTTCAAGAGACCCAGTACTTC. Protein product: CASSGTSGGLQETQYF. The entire variable domain, with the rest obtained from reference TRBV5-1 and TRBJ2-5, is as follows: KAGVTQTPRYLIKTRGQQVTLSCSPISGHRSVSWYQQTPGQGLQFLFEYFSETQRNKGNFPGRFSGRQFSNSRSEMNVSTLELGDSALYLCASSGTSGGLQETQYFGPGTRLLVL.

CDR3 in amino acids: CASSYGLAISYEQYF. The CDR3 DNA sequence: TGTGCCAGCAGTTACGGACTAGCGATTTCCTACGAGCAGTACTTC. The chain has TRBV6-6 and TRBJ2-7; TRBD2 aligns across 9 bases. Germline CDR1 MNHNY, CDR2 SVGAGI (reference sequence). The CDR3 runs 15 residues. V dropped 2 bases and J dropped 1; count of bases not matched to a gene: 3.

The rearrangement joins TRBV5-1 to TRBJ2-3; D not certain. The V end was cut by 1 base, the J end by 6 bases, with 12 bases between. This CDR3 contains 14 residues. CDR1 is SGHRS and CDR2 is YFSETQ in the germline V gene. The chain's CDR3 is CASSLRQRADTQYF. For the CDR3, the DNA is TGCGCCAGCAGCTTGCGCCAGCGAGCGGATACGCAGTATTTT.

This clone appeared a few times. The V and J genes are TRBV6-1 and TRBJ2-4; no clear D gene. Deletions cut 0 bases from V and 8 bases from J, with 14 bases between. The CDR3 loop spans 15 amino acids. Germline assignment: CDR1 MNHNS and CDR2 SASEGT. The CDR3 spells CASSEALGQTDIQYF. The CDR3 DNA is TGTGCCAGCAGTGAAGCGCTTGGGCAGACGGACATTCAGTACTTC.

The V gene is TRBV5-5, the J gene TRBJ2-3; D call uncertain. With 2 bases removed from V and 4 bases from J, the gap between germline ends came to 11 bases. CDR3 length: 14 amino acids. Germline-derived CDR1 and CDR2 are SGHKS and YYEKEE (reference sequence). CDR3 nucleotide sequence: TGTGCCAGCAGCTTAGGCAGGATTGCAGATACGCAGTATTTT. Translation gives CASSLGRIADTQYF. Variable domain in full (rest from reference TRBV5-5 and TRBJ2-3): DAGVTQSPTHLIKTRGQQVTLRCSPISGHKSVSWYQQVLGQGPQFIFQYYEKEERGRGNFPDRFSARQFPNYSSELNVNALLLGDSALYLCASSLGRIADTQYFGPGTRLTVL.

This chain uses TRBV2 with TRBJ2-1; tentative D call: TRBD1 (6 bases). CDR1 and CDR2 from the germline V gene are SNHLY and FYNNEI. The CDR3 is made up of 15 amino acids. V lost 6 bases and J lost 6, with 18 bases in between. CDR3 sequence: CASRADQGPGNEQFF. CDR3 coding DNA: TGTGCCAGCAGGGCGGACCAGGGGCCGGGCAATGAGCAGTTCTTC. Drawing the rest from reference TRBV2 and TRBJ2-1, the complete variable domain is EPEVTQTPSHQVTQMGQEVILRCVPISNHLYFYWYRQILGQKVEFLVSFYNNEISEKSEIFDDQFSVERPDGSNFTLKIRSTKLEDSAMYFCASRADQGPGNEQFFGPGTRLTVL.

This clone was counted at least ten times. V usage is TRBV5-1 and J usage is TRBJ2-1, with TRBD1 as a possible D gene (6 bases). Germline CDR1 and CDR2: SGHRS and YFSETQ. V was cut by 5 bases and J by 2 bases, with 14 bases left in between. This CDR3 has 15 residues. CDR3 sequence: CASRTRQVPYNEQFF. DNA of the CDR3: TGCGCCAGCAGGACACGACAGGTACCCTACAATGAGCAGTTCTTC.

The sample holds a few counts of this clone. V gene TRBV28 combines with J gene TRBJ1-1; D is uncertain. With 8 bases removed from V and 11 bases from J, the gap between germline ends came to 18 bases. CDR1 is MDHEN, CDR2 SYDVKM, per germline. The CDR3 is 12 residues long. The CDR3 loop is CASSSRQMRAFF. The DNA of the CDR3 is TGTGCCAGCTCCTCCCGACAAATGCGGGCTTTCTTT.

Only a few counts were recorded for this clone. The chain recombines TRBV2 with TRBJ1-5; weak D call: TRBD1 (5 bases). CDR3 length: 15 amino acids. V lost 3 bases to trimming and J lost 1 base, with 10 bases between them. The V gene's germline CDR1 is SNHLY and CDR2 FYNNEI. The CDR3: CASSESGQSNQPQHF. The CDR3 coding sequence is TGTGCCAGCAGTGAGTCAGGACAAAGCAATCAGCCCCAGCATTTT.

The rearrangement links TRBV4-1 to TRBJ2-6, with D possibly matching TRBD2 (6 bases). V was trimmed by 0 bases and J by 2 bases, leaving 8 bases between them. The CDR3 consists of 16 residues. Per the germline V gene, CDR1 is MGHRA and CDR2 is YSYEKL. CDR3 nucleotides: TGCGCCAGCAGCCAAGATGGGGGGACTGGGGCCAACGTCCTGACTTTC. This gives the protein CASSQDGGTGANVLTF.

This rearrangement joins TRBV7-2 to TRBJ2-5, with 8 bases that match TRBD2. The V gene's germline CDR1 is SGHTA and CDR2 FQGNSA. Trimming took 1 base from V and 9 from J; bases not matched to a gene: 13. The CDR3 extends over 16 amino acids. DNA of the CDR3: TGTGCCAGCAGCTTAGGGCCGGTGGGTAGCGGGAATTCCCAGTACTTC. Protein sequence: CASSLGPVGSGNSQYF.